Each of the 2 T cell receptor beta chains below was sequenced from the same sample in a study of blood T cell repertoires in COVID-19. Generated by immunoSEQ multiplex PCR, the TCRdb table keeps only in-frame clones and is missing some. The sample contains roughly 70,000 clones, about 88% of which appear only once. The specimen sequenced was peripheral blood. These TCRs come from a man aged 65-85 years with acute or convalescent COVID-19.

The chain combines TRBV4-1 with TRBJ1-4; a weak D match, TRBD1 (5 bases). V was clipped by 4 bases and J by 8 bases, with 14 bases between them. The CDR3 covers 14 residues. CDR1 MGHRA and CDR2 YSYEKL come from the germline V gene. The CDR3 protein is CASSPGGGSEKLFF. DNA for the CDR3: TGCGCCAGCAGCCCAGGCGGGGGGAGCGAAAAACTGTTTTTT.

In its sample, this clone was seen once. V usage is TRBV2 and J usage is TRBJ2-2, with 11 positions matching TRBD1. Germline V lookup: CDR1 SNHLY, CDR2 FYNNEI. The V segment lost 10 bases and the J segment 7 bases; nucleotides outside the gene matches: 5. There are 13 residues in the CDR3. CDR3 sequence reads: CAIGTGGGGELFF. The CDR3 DNA is TGTGCCATTGGGACAGGGGGTGGCGGGGAGCTGTTTTTT.